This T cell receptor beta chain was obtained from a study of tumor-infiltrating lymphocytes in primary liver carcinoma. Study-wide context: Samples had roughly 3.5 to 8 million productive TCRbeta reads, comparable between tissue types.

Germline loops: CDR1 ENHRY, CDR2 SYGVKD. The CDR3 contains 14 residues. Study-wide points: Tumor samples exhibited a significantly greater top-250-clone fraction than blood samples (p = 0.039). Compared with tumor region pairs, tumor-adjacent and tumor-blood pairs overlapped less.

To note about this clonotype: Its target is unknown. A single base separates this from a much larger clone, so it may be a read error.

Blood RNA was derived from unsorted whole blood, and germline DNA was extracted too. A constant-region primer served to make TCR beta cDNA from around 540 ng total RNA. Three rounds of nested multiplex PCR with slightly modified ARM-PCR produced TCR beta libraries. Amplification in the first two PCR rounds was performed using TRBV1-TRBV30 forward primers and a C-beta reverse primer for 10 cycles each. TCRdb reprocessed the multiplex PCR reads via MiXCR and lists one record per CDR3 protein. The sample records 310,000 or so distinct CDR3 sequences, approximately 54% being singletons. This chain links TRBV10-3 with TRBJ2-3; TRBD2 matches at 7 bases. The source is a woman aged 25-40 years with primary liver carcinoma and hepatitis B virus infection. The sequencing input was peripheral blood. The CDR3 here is CTISGSGIPDTQYF. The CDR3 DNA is TGTACCATCAGTGGGAGCGGGATCCCAGATACGCAGTATTTT.